This T cell receptor (beta chain) originates from a study of identical twins. Notes on the study in general: Zero-insertion analyses could be partly confounded by invariant MAIT and iNKT cells. The more abundant beta clonotypes in cord blood had fewer insertions, and memory repertoires did not show this. There was an excess of low generation probability in the out-of-frame alpha sequences that twins shared.

MiXCR was run by TCRdb on the 5' RACE reads, yielding one entry per CDR3 protein. This table has around 490,000 distinct CDR3 sequences, approximately 20% appearing once. Concerning this clonotype itself: Its antigen is undetermined.

These data also featured in a second study, about yellow fever vaccine responses in identical twins.

The receptor's source is a woman between 18 and 30 years old in good health. Material for sequencing was CD4+ T cells sorted from blood.

This CDR3 reads CASSERNNYGYTF. In nucleotides, the CDR3 is TGTGCCAGCAGTGAACGGAATAACTATGGCTACACCTTC. The V gene is TRBV2, the J gene TRBJ1-2; D call uncertain. Germline values: CDR1 SNHLY, CDR2 FYNNEI. The CDR3 is 13 residues long. Between the trimmed V and J ends, which lost 2 bases and 1 base, there was a span of 5 bases. Complete variable domain (other parts from reference TRBV2 and TRBJ1-2): EPEVTQTPSHQVTQMGQEVILRCVPISNHLYFYWYRQILGQKVEFLVSFYNNEISEKSEIFDDQFSVERPDGSNFTLKIRSTKLEDSAMYFCASSERNNYGYTFGSGTRLTVV.